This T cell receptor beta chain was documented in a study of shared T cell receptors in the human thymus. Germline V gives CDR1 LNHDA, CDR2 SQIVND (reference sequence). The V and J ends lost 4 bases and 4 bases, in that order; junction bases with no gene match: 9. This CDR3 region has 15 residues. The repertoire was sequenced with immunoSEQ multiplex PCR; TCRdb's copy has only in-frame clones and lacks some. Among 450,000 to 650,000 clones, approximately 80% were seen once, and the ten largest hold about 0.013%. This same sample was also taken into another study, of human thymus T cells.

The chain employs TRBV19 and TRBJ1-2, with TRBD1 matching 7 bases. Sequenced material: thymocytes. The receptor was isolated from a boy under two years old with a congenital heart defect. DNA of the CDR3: TGTGCCAGTAGTAGAGGAAAGGGACAGTTCTATGGCTACACCTTC. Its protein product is CASSRGKGQFYGYTF.